Listed here are 9 T cell receptor beta chains from one sample, sequenced in a study of cytomegalovirus exposure and HLA in healthy donors. The study ran its PCR with 60 Vbeta and 13 Jbeta primers. The table came from immunoSEQ multiplex PCR; TCRdb's copy has only in-frame clones and leaves some out. The sample table includes 95,000 to 150,000 clones. Sequencing used PBMCs. Source of these receptors: a man aged 25-45 years in good health and CMV-seronegative.

This chain uses TRBV19 with TRBJ1-1; weak D call: TRBD1 (5 bases). CDR1 is LNHDA, CDR2 SQIVND, per germline (reference sequence). The length of the CDR3 is 16 residues. V was clipped by 1 base and J by 3 bases, with 15 bases between them. The CDR3 here is CASSIVWGRVDTEAFF. CDR3 sequence (DNA): TGTGCCAGTAGTATAGTGTGGGGCAGGGTGGACACTGAAGCTTTCTTT.

The chain couples TRBV7-8 to TRBJ2-3; TRBD1 is a possible D gene (6 bases). Germline CDR1 SGHVS, CDR2 FQNEAQ. The CDR3 has 14 amino acids. V was clipped by 8 bases and J by 2 bases, with 14 bases between them. The CDR3, as DNA: TGTGCCAGCGGCCGCAGGGGAACCACAGATACGCAGTATTTT. Translation: CASGRRGTTDTQYF.

The rearrangement links TRBV7-8 to TRBJ2-1; 8 nucleotides match TRBD1. The germline gives CDR1 SGHVS, CDR2 FQNEAQ. The CDR3 extends over 14 amino acids. V trimming: 5 bases; J trimming: 4 bases; junction bases outside the gene matches: 4. The CDR3 region is CASSPGTGYNEQFF. The CDR3 DNA reads TGTGCCAGCAGCCCCGGGACAGGATACAATGAGCAGTTCTTC.

V gene TRBV28 combines with J gene TRBJ1-5; D ambiguous. This CDR3 region has 17 residues. V was clipped by 0 bases and J by 3 bases, with 15 bases between them. Per the germline V gene, CDR1 is MDHEN and CDR2 is SYDVKM. The CDR3 is CASSLWAGGRLNQPQHF. CDR3 DNA: TGTGCCAGCAGTTTATGGGCTGGCGGCCGCCTCAATCAGCCCCAGCATTTT.

The chain combines TRBV11-3 with TRBJ1-1; a weak D match, TRBD1 (6 bases). This CDR3 comprises 13 residues. The V gene's germline CDR1 is SGHNT and CDR2 YENEEA. V lost 0 bases and J lost 8, with 10 bases in between. CDR3 in amino acids: CASSLDVDREAFF. CDR3 DNA: TGTGCCAGCAGCTTAGATGTGGACAGAGAAGCTTTCTTT.

The chain employs TRBV30 and TRBJ1-1; D is undetermined. The CDR3 is 11 amino acids. Trimming shortened V by 5 bases and J by 3 bases, and 7 bases separated the two germline ends. Germline V gene sequence: CDR1 GTSNPN, CDR2 SVGIG (reference sequence). This chain's CDR3 is CAWGEDTEAFF. As DNA, the CDR3 is TGTGCCTGGGGGGAGGACACTGAAGCTTTCTTT.

V and J are TRBV28 and TRBJ2-5, with TRBD1 identical over 7 bases. Germline V gene data show CDR1 as MDHEN and CDR2 as SYDVKM. CDR3 size: 15 residues. With 3 bases clipped from V and 2 bases from J, the junction kept 6 bases outside the gene matches. The CDR3 coding sequence is TGTGCCAGCAGTTTCGAGGACAGGCGACAAGAGACCCAGTACTTC. This sequence encodes CASSFEDRRQETQYF.

This chain joins TRBV28 and TRBJ1-1, with D possibly matching TRBD1 (5 bases). The CDR3 runs 13 residues. The V gene lost 3 bases and the J gene lost 5 bases, with 10 bases spanning the gap. Germline CDR1 MDHEN, CDR2 SYDVKM. Here the CDR3 reads CASSLSGRTEAFF. The CDR3 coding sequence is TGTGCCAGCAGTTTGTCAGGGAGGACTGAAGCTTTCTTT.

V usage is TRBV18 and J usage is TRBJ2-6, with a weak D call TRBD2 (5 bases). The V gene lost 2 bases and the J gene lost 0 bases, with 5 bases spanning the gap. The CDR3 loop spans 15 amino acids. Germline CDR1 KGHSH, CDR2 LQKENI. This chain's CDR3 is CASSPAGSGANVLTF. The CDR3 DNA reads as TGTGCCAGCTCACCAGCGGGCTCTGGGGCCAACGTCCTGACTTTC. Full variable domain (remainder filled in from reference TRBV18 and TRBJ2-6): NAGVMQNPRHLVRRRGQEARLRCSPMKGHSHVYWYRQLPEEGLKFMVYLQKENIIDESGMPKERFSAEFPKEGPSILRIQQVVRGDSAAYFCASSPAGSGANVLTFGAGSRLTVL.